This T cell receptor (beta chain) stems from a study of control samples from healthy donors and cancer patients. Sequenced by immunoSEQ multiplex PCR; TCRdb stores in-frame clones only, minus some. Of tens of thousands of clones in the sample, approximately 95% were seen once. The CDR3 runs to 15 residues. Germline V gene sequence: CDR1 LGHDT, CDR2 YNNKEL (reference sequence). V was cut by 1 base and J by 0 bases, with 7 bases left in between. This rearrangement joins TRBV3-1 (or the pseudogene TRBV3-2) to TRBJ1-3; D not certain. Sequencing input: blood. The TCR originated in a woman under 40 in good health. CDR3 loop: CASSQAAHSGNTIYF. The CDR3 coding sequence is TGTGCCAGCAGCCAAGCAGCACACTCTGGAAACACCATATATTTT.